The rows below give T cell receptor beta chains drawn from one sample of a study of tumor-infiltrating lymphocytes in oesophageal squamous cell carcinoma. TCRdb analysed the PCR reads with MiXCR anew, one entry per CDR3 protein. The sample contains about 24,000 distinct CDR3 sequences, 38% of which appear only once. Sequencing used esophageal tumor tissue. These TCRs come from a male donor with esophageal squamous cell carcinoma. Each CDR3 is given with its conserved first and last residue. A D gene is named only where the DNA matches it firmly. Not every row has a clone size; where given, it reads once, few, many or a size class.

NA	NA	TRBV2	TRBJ2-5	CASRALGETQYF	TGTGCCAGCAGGGCACTTGGAGAGACCCAGTACTTC
TRBD2	many	TRBV6-1	TRBJ2-7	CASSFASGSREQYF	TGTGCCAGCAGTTTTGCCAGCGGGAGTCGTGAGCAGTACTTC
TRBD1	many	TRBV7-8	TRBJ1-1	CASSFLLQGRHGNTEAFF	TGTGCCAGCAGCTTCTTATTACAGGGGCGACACGGGAACACTGAAGCTTTCTTT
NA	NA	TRBV7-2	TRBJ2-5	CASSKVGPQETQYF	TGTGCCAGCAGCAAAGTAGGGCCCCAAGAGACCCAGTACTTC
NA	many	TRBV5-1	TRBJ2-5	CASSLRQSQETQYF	TGCGCCAGCAGCTTGCGGCAGAGCCAAGAGACCCAGTACTTC
NA	NA	TRBV6-1	TRBJ2-4	CASGAGGTGNTEALF	TGTGCCTCCGGCGCCGGGGGTACGGGAAACACTGAAGCTTTATTC
NA	NA	TRBV11-3	TRBJ2-5	CASSLANQGWETQYF	TGTGCCAGCAGCTTAGCAAATCAGGGGTGGGAGACCCAGTACTTC
TRBD1	many	TRBV6-2/TRBV6-3	TRBJ2-1	CASILGQGPYNEQFF	TGTGCCAGCATTCTGGGACAGGGACCCTACAATGAGCAGTTCTTC
TRBD1	NA	TRBV6-1	TRBJ2-3	CASRKTGGVDTQYF	TGTGCCAGCAGGAAGACAGGGGGCGTAGATACGCAGTATTTT
TRBD2	few	TRBV6-1	TRBJ2-5	CASSSTGGSSQYF	TGTGCCAGCAGTTCGACGGGAGGGAGTTCGCAGTACTTC
NA	many	TRBV5-1	TRBJ1-2	CASSLPSVRGYTF	TGCGCCAGCAGCTTACCGTCGGTGAGGGGCTACACCTTC
NA	NA	TRBV11-2	TRBJ2-1	CASSRGKDNEQFF	TGTGCCAGCAGTCGGGGCAAGGACAATGAGCAGTTCTTC
NA	many	TRBV7-3	TRBJ2-3	CASSSGPPASTDTQYF	TGTGCCAGCAGCTCGGGACCCCCCGCTAGCACAGATACGCAGTATTTT
NA	NA	TRBV5-6	TRBJ1-2	CASSLSRTLANYGYTF	TGTGCCAGCAGCTTATCAAGGACATTAGCTAACTATGGCTACACCTTC
NA	few	TRBV10-3	TRBJ1-2	CAISDAQGLFNYGYTF	TGTGCCATCAGTGACGCCCAGGGTCTATTTAACTATGGCTACACCTTC
NA	many	TRBV10-3	TRBJ2-7	CAIRPGVTNYEQYF	TGTGCCATCAGACCAGGGGTAACGAACTACGAGCAGTACTTC
NA	few	TRBV6-1	TRBJ1-2	CASSEVIEGLGGYTF	TGTGCCAGCAGTGAAGTTATCGAGGGGCTGGGGGGCTACACCTTC
TRBD1	many	TRBV7-3	TRBJ2-5	CASSLGTGEETQYF	TGTGCCAGCAGCTTGGGGACAGGGGAAGAGACCCAGTACTTC
NA	many	TRBV20-1	TRBJ2-1	CSARILSEQFF	TGCAGTGCTAGGATTTTAAGCGAGCAGTTCTTC
NA	NA	TRBV7-6	TRBJ2-1	CASSLAGGDNEQFF	TGTGCCAGCAGCTTAGCTGGGGGTGACAATGAGCAGTTCTTC
NA	NA	TRBV7-2	TRBJ2-7	CASSLQVRDEQYF	TGTGCCAGCAGCTTACAGGTGCGGGATGAGCAGTACTTC
NA	NA	TRBV6-1	TRBJ2-7	CASSPRGTPYEQYF	TGTGCCAGCAGTCCTAGGGGGACCCCCTACGAGCAGTACTTC
NA	NA	TRBV11-2	TRBJ2-5	CASSLPGGETQYF	TGTGCCAGCAGCTTGCCTGGTGGAGAGACCCAGTACTTC
TRBD1	many	TRBV7-9	TRBJ2-7	CASSSEGQGIYEQYF	TGTGCCAGCAGCTCAGAGGGACAGGGGATCTACGAGCAGTACTTC
TRBD1	NA	TRBV2	TRBJ1-5	CASSGTGGNQPQHF	TGTGCCAGCAGTGGGACAGGGGGGAATCAGCCCCAGCATTTT
TRBD2	NA	TRBV7-6	TRBJ2-5	CASSLGGRGQETQYF	TGTGCCAGCAGCTTAGGCGGGAGGGGACAAGAGACCCAGTACTTC
NA	few	TRBV7-8	TRBJ2-5	CASSLAVNSGSQETQYF	TGTGCCAGCAGCTTAGCGGTCAATTCAGGGAGCCAAGAGACCCAGTACTTC